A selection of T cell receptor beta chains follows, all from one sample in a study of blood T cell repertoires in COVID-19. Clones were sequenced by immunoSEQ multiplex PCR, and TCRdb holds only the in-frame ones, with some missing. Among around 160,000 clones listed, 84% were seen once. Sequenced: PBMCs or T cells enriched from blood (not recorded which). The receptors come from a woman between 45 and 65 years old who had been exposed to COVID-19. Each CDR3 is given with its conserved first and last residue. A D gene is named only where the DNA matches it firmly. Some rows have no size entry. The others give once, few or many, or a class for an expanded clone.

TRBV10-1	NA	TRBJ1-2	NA	TGCGCCAGCAGTGAGTCGGGGGCCCGGGGCTACACCTTC	CASSESGARGYTF
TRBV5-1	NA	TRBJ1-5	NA	TGCGCCAGCAGAACAGATAGCAATCAGCCCCAGCATTTT	CASRTDSNQPQHF
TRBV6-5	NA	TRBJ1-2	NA	TGCATGACAGCTATCTATGGCTACACCTTC	CMTAIYGYTF
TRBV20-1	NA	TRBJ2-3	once	TGCAGTGCTAGTTCCGGGAGAGGCCTCACAGATACGCAGTATTTT	CSASSGRGLTDTQYF
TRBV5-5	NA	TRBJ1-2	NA	TGTGCCAGCAGCTTCCAGTACGACTATGGCTACACCTTC	CASSFQYDYGYTF
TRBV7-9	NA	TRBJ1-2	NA	TGTGCCAGCAGCTTTGACTCCTATGGCTACACCTTC	CASSFDSYGYTF
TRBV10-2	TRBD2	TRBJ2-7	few	TGCGCCAGCAGTGGCCTAGCGGCGGAGCAGTACTTC	CASSGLAAEQYF
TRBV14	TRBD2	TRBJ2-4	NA	TGTGCCAGCAGCCAAGATGGAGGACTAGCGGGGGGTCGGTACTTC	CASSQDGGLAGGRYF
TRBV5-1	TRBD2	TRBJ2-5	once	TGCGCCAGCAGTCGCGGGGGGACGGAGACCCAGTACTTC	CASSRGGTETQYF
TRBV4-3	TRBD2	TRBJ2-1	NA	TGCGCCAGCAGCCGCCTACTAGCGGGAGGGTTGGGCAATGAGCAGTTCTTC	CASSRLLAGGLGNEQFF
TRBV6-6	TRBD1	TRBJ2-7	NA	TGTGCCAGCAGGACCCCAGGGGACAGGGTGCCGCTCGAGCAGTACTTC	CASRTPGDRVPLEQYF
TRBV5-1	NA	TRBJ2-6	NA	TGCGCCAGCAGCTGGGCCTCCAGGTCTGGGGCCAACGTCCTGACTTTC	CASSWASRSGANVLTF
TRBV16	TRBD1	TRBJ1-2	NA	TGTGCCAGCAACGCAGACAGGGGGCGCGAGACGGGAGCTAACTATGGCTACACCTTC	CASNADRGRETGANYGYTF
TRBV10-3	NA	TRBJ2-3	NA	TGTGCCATCAGTGGCGGACTGGCATCTAGCACAGATACGCAGTATTTT	CAISGGLASSTDTQYF
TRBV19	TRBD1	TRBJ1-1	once	TGTGCCAGTACCTCACAGGGGGCGAAGGGCACTGAAGCTTTCTTT	CASTSQGAKGTEAFF
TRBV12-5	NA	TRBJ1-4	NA	TGTGCTAGTGGTCCCCCTGGGCCAAGGGGGGGGGAAAAACTGTTTTTT	CASGPPGPRGGEKLFF
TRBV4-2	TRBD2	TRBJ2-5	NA	TGTGCCAGCAGCCAAGTGTTAGCGGGGAGGCAAGAGACCCAGTACTTC	CASSQVLAGRQETQYF
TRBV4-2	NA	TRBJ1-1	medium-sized	TGTGCCAGCAGCCAAGAGGAGGGGGGAGGGACTGAAGCTTTCTTT	CASSQEEGGGTEAFF
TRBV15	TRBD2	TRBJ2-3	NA	TGTGCCACCAGCAGAGGGGAGGGAGGGTCAGATACGCAGTATTTT	CATSRGEGGSDTQYF
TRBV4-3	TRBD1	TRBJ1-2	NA	TGCGCCAGCAGCCCATCATCGGGACAGAACTATGGCTACACCTTC	CASSPSSGQNYGYTF
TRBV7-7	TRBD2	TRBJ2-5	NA	TGTGCTAGCAGCAACTTCGGCGGGGGGGGCCGGGAGACCCAGTACTTC	CASSNFGGGGRETQYF
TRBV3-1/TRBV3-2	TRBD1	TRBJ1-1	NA	TGTGCCAGCAGGGTACAGGGGGACACTGAAGCTTTCTTT	CASRVQGDTEAFF
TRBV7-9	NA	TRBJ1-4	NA	TGTGCCAGCAGCCCGCGACAGTCAACTAATGAAAAACTGTTTTTT	CASSPRQSTNEKLFF
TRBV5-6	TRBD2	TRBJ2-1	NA	TGTGCCAGCAGCTCGCCGGGACTAGCGGGCAATGAGCAGTTCTTC	CASSSPGLAGNEQFF
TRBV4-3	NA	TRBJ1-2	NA	TGCGCCAGCAGCCAAGACCCAGGGTTGGATGGCTACACCTTC	CASSQDPGLDGYTF
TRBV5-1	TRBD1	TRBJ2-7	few	TGCGCCAGCAGCCCTCGGGGACAGGGTGGGGAGCAGTACTTC	CASSPRGQGGEQYF
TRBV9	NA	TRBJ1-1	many	TGTGCCAGCAGCGATCCCGAGATGAACACTGAAGCTTTCTTT	CASSDPEMNTEAFF
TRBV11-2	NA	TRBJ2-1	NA	TGTGCCAGCAGCTTAGACCCGAGAGGGATCGATGAGCAGTTCTTC	CASSLDPRGIDEQFF
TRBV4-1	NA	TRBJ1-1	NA	TGCGCCAGCAGCCACAGGGGAACCGAACGTCCTGAAGCTTTCTTT	CASSHRGTERPEAFF
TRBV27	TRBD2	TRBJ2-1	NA	TGTGCCAGCAGTTTGTCTAGCGGGGGCCTGGGGAATGAGCAGTTCTTC	CASSLSSGGLGNEQFF
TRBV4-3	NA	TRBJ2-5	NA	TGCGCCAGCAGCCCGAGGGGAAGGGAGGAGGAGACCCAGTACTTC	CASSPRGREEETQYF
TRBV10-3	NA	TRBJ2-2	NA	TGTGCCATCAGTGAGTCCCCCCCAAGCAGGGTAACTGCCACCGGGGAGCTGTTTTTT	CAISESPPSRVTATGELFF
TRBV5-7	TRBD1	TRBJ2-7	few	TGTGCCAGCGGGAACCGGGACAGGGTCTACGAGCAGTACTTC	CASGNRDRVYEQYF
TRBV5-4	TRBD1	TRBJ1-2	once	TGTGCCAGCAGCTCGGACAGGGACGTCTATGGCTACACCTTC	CASSSDRDVYGYTF
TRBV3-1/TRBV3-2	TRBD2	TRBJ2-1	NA	TGTGCCAGCAGCCAAGAAGCGGAGGGACTAGCGGGACTCAATGAGCAGTTCTTC	CASSQEAEGLAGLNEQFF
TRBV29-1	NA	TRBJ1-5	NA	TGCAGCGTTGGATTAGTTGCGAATCAGCCCCAGCATTTT	CSVGLVANQPQHF
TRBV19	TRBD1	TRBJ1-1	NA	TGTGCCAGTAGTATATTTGACAGGGGGCTTGAGAACACTGAAGCTTTCTTT	CASSIFDRGLENTEAFF
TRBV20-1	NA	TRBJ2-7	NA	TGCAGTGCTAGTCCCACACTAGGACGGGGAATCAACGAGCAGTACTTC	CSASPTLGRGINEQYF
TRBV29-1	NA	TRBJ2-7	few	TGCAGCGTTACGGGACACCTTAGGTACGAGCAGTACTTC	CSVTGHLRYEQYF
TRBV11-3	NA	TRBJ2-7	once	TGTGCCAGCAGCACATCTACAGGGTTCTGGGCCTACGAGCAGTACTTC	CASSTSTGFWAYEQYF
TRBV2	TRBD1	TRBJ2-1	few	TGTGCCAGCAGTGTGGGACAGTACAATGAGCAGTTCTTC	CASSVGQYNEQFF
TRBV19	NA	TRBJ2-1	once	TGTGCCAGTATTCCAGCGGGCGGGTCCTACAATGAGCAGTTCTTC	CASIPAGGSYNEQFF
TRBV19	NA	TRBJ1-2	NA	TGTGCCAGTACCCAACTTGGGGGCGCGTATGGCTACACCTTC	CASTQLGGAYGYTF
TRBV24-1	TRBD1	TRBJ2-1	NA	TGTGCCACCAGTGCCCGGGACAGGGGGTGGAATGAGCAGTTCTTC	CATSARDRGWNEQFF
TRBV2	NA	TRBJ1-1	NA	TGTGCCAGCAGCTCGGGGAGAGGTACTGAAGCTTTCTTT	CASSSGRGTEAFF
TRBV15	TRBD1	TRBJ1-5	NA	TGTGCCACCAGCAGGGGACAGGGCGGGAATCAGCCCCAGCATTTT	CATSRGQGGNQPQHF
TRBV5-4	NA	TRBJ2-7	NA	TGTGCCAGCAGCTTGGAACAGTTCAGCTACGAGCAGTACTTC	CASSLEQFSYEQYF
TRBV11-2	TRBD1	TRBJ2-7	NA	TGTGCCAGCAGCTTGGGGACAGGGACGTACGAGCAGTACTTC	CASSLGTGTYEQYF
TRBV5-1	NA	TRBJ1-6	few	TGCGCCAGCAGCTTGGAAGGGGCCTATAATTCACCCCTCCACTTT	CASSLEGAYNSPLHF
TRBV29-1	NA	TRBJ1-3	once	TGCAGCGTTGCCAGGGGCACTGGAAACACCATATATTTT	CSVARGTGNTIYF
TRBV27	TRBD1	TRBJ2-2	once	TGTGCCAGCAGTTTGAAGGGACAGTTAAACACCGGGGAGCTGTTTTTT	CASSLKGQLNTGELFF
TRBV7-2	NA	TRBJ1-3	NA	TGTGCCAGCAGCTACGCTGGGGCGGCAGGAAACACCATATATTTT	CASSYAGAAGNTIYF
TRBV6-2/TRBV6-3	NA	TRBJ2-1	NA	TGTGCCAGCAGCCAAGGGGGACAATTCTCCTACAATGAGCAGTTCTTC	CASSQGGQFSYNEQFF
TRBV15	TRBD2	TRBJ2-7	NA	TGTGCCACCAGCAGAGCCACTAGCGGGAGTTACGAGCAGTACTTC	CATSRATSGSYEQYF
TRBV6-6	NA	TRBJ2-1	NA	TGTGCCAGCAGTTACGCTGGGGCTGCCGTCGACAATGAGCAGTTCTTC	CASSYAGAAVDNEQFF
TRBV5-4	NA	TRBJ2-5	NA	TGTGCCAGCGGATCAGGGCGGGAGACCCAGTACTTC	CASGSGRETQYF
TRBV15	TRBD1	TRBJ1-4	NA	TGTGCCACCAGCAGAGTGGTGGGGACAGGGTCCGGAAAACTGTTTTTT	CATSRVVGTGSGKLFF